The T cell receptor (beta chain) under discussion was sequenced for a study of regulatory T cells in long-lasting Graves disease. At the level of the study: Treatment with antithyroid drugs for over 5 years, together with positive TSH receptor antibodies, meant persistent Graves' disease.

The time point is: persistent/refractory GD, antithyroid drugs over 5 years with positive TRAb. Scientists built the TCR library using RNA that was extracted from PBMCs. As concerns this clonotype: Its matching antigen is unknown.

The CDR3 extends over 15 amino acids. Per germline, CDR1 SGHRS and CDR2 YFSETQ. With V trimmed by 2 bases and J by 0 bases, 2 bases remained unmatched. Libraries of TCR beta came from iRepertoire HTBI primers plus Arm-PCR of CDR3 regions. One entry per CDR3 protein, called by TCRdb with MiXCR from the multiplex PCR reads. The sample holds about 400,000 distinct CDR3 sequences, around 21% seen once. Findings of the study overall: With a small sample size, accuracy may have been reduced. Relative to new patients (roughly 970), persistent patients exhibited greater sharing of public clonotypes (approximately 2,500). Persistent disease exhibited a predilection for TRBV28, TRBJ1-2 and TRBJ2-5.

The chain links TRBV5-1 to TRBJ1-3; 7 bases match TRBD1. The sequences come from peripheral blood mononuclear cells (PBMCs), collected when the disease was refractory, from a patient treated with antithyroid drugs. This receptor was obtained from a female donor with Graves disease. The CDR3 here is CASSLTGVSGNTIYF. As DNA, the CDR3 is TGCGCCAGCAGCTTAACAGGGGTCTCTGGAAACACCATATATTTT.